Below are 24 T cell receptor beta chains sequenced from a single sample in a study of graft-versus-host responses after intestinal transplantation. The protocol was immunoSEQ multiplex PCR, while the TCRdb copy is restricted to in-frame clones and leaves out a portion. Seen here are fewer than 70,000 clones, around 90% observed once, and the top ten hold roughly 6.7%. Sequencing used bone marrow, obtained 734 days after intestinal transplantation. The receptors shown here come from a human patient who received an intestinal transplant, so some T cells may come from the graft donor.

The chain recombines TRBV10-3 with TRBJ2-1; no reliable D call. The CDR3 is 13 amino acids. The V gene lost 2 bases and the J gene lost 3 bases, with 5 bases spanning the gap. The V gene's germline CDR1 is ENHRY and CDR2 SYGVKD. CDR3 coding DNA: TGTGCCATCAGTGAGGGTGACTACAATGAGCAGTTCTTC. Protein: CAISEGDYNEQFF.

This chain joins TRBV6-5 and TRBJ1-5; a possible D gene is TRBD1 (5 bases). The CDR3 is 15 residues long. Between the trimmed V and J ends, which lost 4 bases and 1 base, there was a span of 11 bases. Germline V gene lookup returns CDR1 MNHEY and CDR2 SVGAGI. The chain's CDR3 is CASSSDIASNQPQHF. The CDR3 region has the DNA TGTGCCAGCAGTTCGGACATTGCCAGCAATCAGCCCCAGCATTTT.

V usage is TRBV28 and J usage is TRBJ2-2; a possible D gene is TRBD1 (6 bases). The CDR3 is 16 amino acids. The V and J ends lost 1 base and 6 bases respectively, with 15 bases between them. CDR1 is MDHEN, CDR2 SYDVKM, per germline. The DNA of the CDR3 is TGTGCCAGCAGTTTATTGTACAGGGAGAGTGCCGGGGAGCTGTTTTTT. This gives the protein CASSLLYRESAGELFF.

J is TRBJ2-3 and V is TRBV12-5; D may be TRBD1 or TRBD2 (5 bases each). Germline lookup yields CDR1 LGHNT and CDR2 FRNRAP. Trimming left V 6 bases short and J 8 bases short, with 12 bases between. The CDR3 has 12 residues. CDR3 loop: CASGLTGTTQYF. CDR3 in DNA: TGTGCTAGTGGCCTCACCGGGACTACGCAGTATTTT.

Written as DNA, the CDR3 is TGTGCCAGCAGCCCCCAGGGGGGAAATCAGCCCCAGCATTTT. Translated: CASSPQGGNQPQHF. The chain is built from TRBV7-9 and TRBJ1-5; the match to TRBD1 covers 7 bases. The CDR3 has 14 amino acids. The germline V gene has CDR1 SEHNR and CDR2 FQNEAQ (reference sequence). V lost 5 bases and J lost 4; bases outside the gene matches: 5. The full variable domain, in which reference TRBV7-9 and TRBJ1-5 provide the parts outside the CDR3, is DTGVSQNPRHKITKRGQNVTFRCDPISEHNRLYWYRQTLGQGPEFLTYFQNEAQLEKSRLLSDRFSAERPKGSFSTLEIQRTEQGDSAMYLCASSPQGGNQPQHFGDGTRLSIL.

The chain has TRBV7-9 and TRBJ2-2; possibly TRBD1 for D (5 bases). Looked up from germline, CDR1 is SEHNR and CDR2 is FQNEAQ (reference sequence). The germline V and J ends were trimmed by 0 bases and 2 bases, with 7 bases remaining between them. This CDR3 has 15 amino acids. The CDR3 loop is CASSLADSNTGELFF. The CDR3, as DNA: TGTGCCAGCAGCTTAGCTGACAGTAACACCGGGGAGCTGTTTTTT.

This chain connects TRBV7-2 to TRBJ2-5; D is ambiguous. The CDR3 is 12 residues long. V lost 2 bases to trimming and J lost 5 bases, with 6 bases between them. Germline V CDR1 and CDR2: SGHTA, FQGNSA. CDR3 sequence reads: CASSLSRETQYF. The CDR3 region has the DNA TGTGCCAGCAGCTTATCTCGGGAGACCCAGTACTTC.

V and J are TRBV9 and TRBJ2-1, with D maybe TRBD1 (6 bases). The length of the CDR3 is 17 residues. Germline V gene lookup returns CDR1 SGDLS and CDR2 YYNGEE. The germline V and J ends were trimmed by 1 base and 8 bases, with 22 bases remaining between them. The CDR3 DNA reads TGTGCCAGCAGCGTAACAGGGTTGCCCCCTGTTGGAGATGAGCAGTTCTTC. Translating it yields CASSVTGLPPVGDEQFF.

The rearrangement joins TRBV9 to TRBJ2-5; no firm D call. Germline V CDR1 and CDR2: SGDLS, YYNGEE. The CDR3 is 14 amino acids. V was clipped by 4 bases and J by 4 bases, with 14 bases between them. The CDR3 DNA reads TGTGCCAGCAGCCCAGTGGGGTTCGTAGAGACCCAGTACTTC. The encoded protein is CASSPVGFVETQYF.

V gene TRBV19 combines with J gene TRBJ2-1, with 9 bases fitting TRBD2. The V gene's germline CDR1 is LNHDA and CDR2 SQIVND (reference sequence). Trimming took 10 bases from V and 2 from J; bases not matched to a gene: 6. The CDR3 contains 14 residues. The CDR3 protein is CATVAGETYNEQFF. The CDR3 DNA is TGTGCCACCGTAGCGGGAGAGACCTACAATGAGCAGTTCTTC.

The chain has TRBV5-1 and TRBJ2-1; 9 nucleotides align to TRBD2. There are 18 residues in the CDR3. CDR1 SGHRS and CDR2 YFSETQ come from the germline V gene. V lost 3 bases to trimming and J lost 1 base; unmatched junction nucleotides: 11. This CDR3 is CASSSGTSRAPSYNEQFF. The CDR3 nucleotides read TGCGCCAGCAGCTCAGGGACTAGCAGAGCGCCGTCCTACAATGAGCAGTTCTTC.

V and J are TRBV5-1 and TRBJ2-4; D ambiguous. V shed 0 bases and J shed 0 bases, with 10 bases lying between them. The CDR3 totals 16 residues. From germline, CDR1 is SGHRS and CDR2 YFSETQ. The CDR3 spells CASSLDINLAKNIQYF. CDR3 DNA sequence: TGCGCCAGCAGCTTGGATATAAATCTAGCCAAAAACATTCAGTACTTC. Drawing the rest from reference TRBV5-1 and TRBJ2-4, the complete variable domain is KAGVTQTPRYLIKTRGQQVTLSCSPISGHRSVSWYQQTPGQGLQFLFEYFSETQRNKGNFPGRFSGRQFSNSRSEMNVSTLELGDSALYLCASSLDINLAKNIQYFGAGTRLSVL.

V and J are TRBV9 and TRBJ2-3; 10 nucleotides line up with TRBD2. The CDR3 sequence is 15 residues long. From germline, CDR1 is SGDLS and CDR2 YYNGEE. The junction had 5 bases not matched to a gene; V was cut back by 3 bases and J by 4 bases. CDR3 DNA sequence: TGTGCCAGCAGCGGACCTAGCGGGAGTGCAGATACGCAGTATTTT. This translates into CASSGPSGSADTQYF.

V is TRBV11-2 and J is TRBJ2-1; the D gene is possibly TRBD2 (6 bases). Germline V gene data show CDR1 as SGHAT and CDR2 as FQNNGV. The germline V and J ends were trimmed by 7 bases and 3 bases, with 19 bases remaining between them. The CDR3 contains 16 residues. CDR3 region: CASTPFGTLRYNEQFF. CDR3 sequence (DNA): TGTGCCAGCACCCCTTTCGGGACTCTCCGCTACAATGAGCAGTTCTTC.

This chain's CDR3 is CASSFRGGSTDTQYF. Here the CDR3 DNA reads TGTGCCAGCAGTTTTAGGGGGGGAAGCACAGATACGCAGTATTTT. The chain recombines TRBV6-5 with TRBJ2-3; TRBD2 might be the D (7 bases). Trimming stripped 4 bases from V and 0 bases from J, with 11 bases between. The length of the CDR3 is 15 residues. From germline, CDR1 is MNHEY and CDR2 SVGAGI.

The rearrangement joins TRBV7-6 to TRBJ1-6; no reliable D call. CDR3 size: 14 residues. Germline V gene lookup returns CDR1 SGHVS and CDR2 FNYEAQ. Between the trimmed V and J ends, which lost 6 bases and 7 bases, there was a span of 13 bases. DNA for the CDR3: TGTGCCAGCAGTCGACTGAGTCCCAATTCACCCCTCCACTTT. This translates into CASSRLSPNSPLHF.

V is TRBV5-1 and J is TRBJ2-5; TRBD1 matches at 8 bases. The CDR3 length is 12 residues. Germline V lookup: CDR1 SGHRS, CDR2 YFSETQ. The junction had 2 bases not matched to a gene; V was cut back by 6 bases and J by 4 bases. The CDR3 DNA follows: TGCGCCAGCAAGGACAGGGCAGAGACCCAGTACTTC. Its translation is CASKDRAETQYF.

This clone was seen a single time. The J gene is TRBJ2-1, the V gene TRBV1; TRBD2 is the table's D call and was not checked against the DNA. TRBV1 is described as a pseudogene. This CDR3 region has 16 residues. Here the CDR3 DNA reads TGCACCAGCAGCCAGGAACAACCGGGACTAGCAGTTGAGCAGTTCTTC. As protein: CTSSQEQPGLAVEQFF.

In DNA, the CDR3 is TGTGCCAGCAGCTTAATAGGGGATACGCAGTATTTT. It encodes CASSLIGDTQYF. This chain uses TRBV7-3 with TRBJ2-3; the D is unclear. The germline V and J ends were trimmed by 1 base and 6 bases, with 5 bases remaining between them. Per the germline V gene, CDR1 is SGHTA and CDR2 is FQGTGA. This CDR3 spans 12 amino acids.

This chain links TRBV5-5 with TRBJ2-7; D remains unclear. The CDR3 totals 13 residues. V lost 5 bases, J lost 2 bases, and 11 bases lay in between. CDR1 is SGHKS, CDR2 YYEKEE, per germline (reference sequence). CDR3 nucleotides: TGTGCCAGCAGAAGTTGGAACGCCTACGAGCAGTACTTC. It codes for CASRSWNAYEQYF.

The chain recombines TRBV6-6 with TRBJ2-5, with 11 nucleotides matching TRBD2. The V segment lost 6 bases and the J segment 0 bases; nucleotides outside the gene matches: 3. Germline lookup yields CDR1 MNHNY and CDR2 SVGAGI (reference sequence). The CDR3 totals 15 residues. The CDR3 protein is CASRSLAGDQETQYF. The CDR3 bases are TGTGCCAGCAGATCACTAGCGGGGGACCAAGAGACCCAGTACTTC.

The genes are TRBV6-5 and TRBJ2-3; no clear D gene. V lost 0 bases and J lost 6, with 4 bases in between. Germline V gene data show CDR1 as MNHEY and CDR2 as SVGAGI. The CDR3 is 12 amino acids. The CDR3 DNA is TGTGCCAGCAGTTACTCCCGTGATACGCAGTATTTT. Protein sequence: CASSYSRDTQYF.

V usage is TRBV19 and J usage is TRBJ2-7, with 7 nucleotides matching TRBD1. V was pared by 5 bases and J by 3 bases, with 4 bases of the junction left unmatched. The CDR3 has 13 residues. Germline assignment: CDR1 LNHDA and CDR2 SQIVND (reference sequence). CDR3 sequence: CASSSGQNYEQYF. The CDR3 nucleotides are TGTGCCAGTAGTTCGGGACAGAACTACGAGCAGTACTTC.

The rearrangement uses TRBV21-1 and TRBJ1-3. TRBV21-1 corresponds to a pseudogene. The CDR3 contains 8 residues. The CDR3 here is CASSKEPF. The CDR3 region has the DNA TGTGCCAGCAGCAAAGAACCCTTT.